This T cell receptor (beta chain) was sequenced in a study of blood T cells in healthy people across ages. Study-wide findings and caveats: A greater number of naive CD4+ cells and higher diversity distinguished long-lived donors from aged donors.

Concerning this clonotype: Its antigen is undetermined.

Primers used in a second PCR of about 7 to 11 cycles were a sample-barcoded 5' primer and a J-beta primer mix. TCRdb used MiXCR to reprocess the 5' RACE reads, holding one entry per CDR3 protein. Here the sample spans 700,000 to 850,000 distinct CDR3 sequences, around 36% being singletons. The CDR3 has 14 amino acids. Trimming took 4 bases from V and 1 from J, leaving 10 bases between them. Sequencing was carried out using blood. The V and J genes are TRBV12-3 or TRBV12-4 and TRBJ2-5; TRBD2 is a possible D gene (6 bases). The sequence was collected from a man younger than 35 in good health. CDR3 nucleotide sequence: TGTGCCAGCAGTTCCCGCGGGGCCCAAGAGACCCAGTACTTC. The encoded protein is CASSSRGAQETQYF.